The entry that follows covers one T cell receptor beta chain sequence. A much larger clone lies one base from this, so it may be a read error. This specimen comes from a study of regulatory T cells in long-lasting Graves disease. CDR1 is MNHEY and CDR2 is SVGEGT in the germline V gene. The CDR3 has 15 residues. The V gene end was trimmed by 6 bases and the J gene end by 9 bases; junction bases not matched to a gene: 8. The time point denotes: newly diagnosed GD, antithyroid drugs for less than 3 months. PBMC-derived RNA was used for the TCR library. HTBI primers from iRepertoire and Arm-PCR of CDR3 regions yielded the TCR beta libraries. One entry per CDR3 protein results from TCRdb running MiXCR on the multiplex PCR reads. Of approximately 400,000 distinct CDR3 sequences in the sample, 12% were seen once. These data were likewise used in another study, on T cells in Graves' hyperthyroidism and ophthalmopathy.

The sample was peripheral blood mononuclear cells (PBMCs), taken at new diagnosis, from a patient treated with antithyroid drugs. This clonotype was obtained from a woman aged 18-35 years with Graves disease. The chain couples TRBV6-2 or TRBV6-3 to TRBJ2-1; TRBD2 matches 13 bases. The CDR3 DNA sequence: TGTGCCAGCAGCATAACTAGCGGGGGGGCCACTGAGCAGTTCTTC. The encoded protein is CASSITSGGATEQFF.